The rows below give T cell receptor beta chains drawn from one sample of a study of identical twins. TCRdb redid the calling of the 5' RACE reads with MiXCR, one entry per CDR3 protein. The sample includes around 490,000 distinct CDR3 sequences, about 22% of them seen just once. This sample also belongs to another study, concerning yellow fever vaccine responses in identical twins.

Input material: CD4+ T cells sorted from blood. The receptors here all came from a woman under 30 in good health. Each CDR3 is given with its conserved first and last residue. A D gene is named only where the DNA matches it firmly. Clone size appears in some rows only: once, few, many, or a class for an expanded clone.

d_gene	v_gene	j_gene	abundance	CDR3aa	CDR3nt
NA	TRBV10-2	TRBJ2-3	NA	CASSAGVYSRTDTQYF	TGCGCCAGCAGTGCAGGGGTTTACAGTCGCACAGATACGCAGTATTTT
NA	TRBV10-2	TRBJ1-5	NA	CASSEGGLQPQHF	TGCGCCAGCAGTGAGGGGGGGTTACAGCCCCAGCATTTT
NA	TRBV5-1	TRBJ2-2	many	CASSPGGNTGELFF	TGCGCCAGCAGCCCCGGGGGTAACACCGGGGAGCTGTTTTTT
NA	TRBV3-1	TRBJ2-4	NA	CASSQDATPRTSPRGNIQYF	TGTGCCAGCAGCCAAGACGCGACCCCAAGGACGTCACCCAGAGGGAACATTCAGTACTTC
TRBD2	TRBV12-3/TRBV12-4	TRBJ2-1	many	CASSLGTSGGHNEQFF	TGTGCCAGCAGTTTGGGGACTAGCGGGGGCCACAATGAGCAGTTCTTC
NA	TRBV12-3/TRBV12-4	TRBJ1-3	NA	CASSLRRTGNTIYF	TGTGCCAGCAGTTTACGCAGAACTGGAAACACCATATATTTT
TRBD1	TRBV15	TRBJ2-7	NA	CATSNSGQGREQYF	TGTGCCACCAGCAACTCCGGACAGGGTAGAGAGCAGTACTTC
NA	TRBV7-2	TRBJ2-3	few	CASSFRAFTDTQYF	TGTGCCAGCAGCTTTCGGGCTTTCACAGATACGCAGTATTTT
NA	TRBV29-1	TRBJ2-1	NA	CSVEDVSNEQFF	TGCAGCGTTGAAGATGTGAGCAATGAGCAGTTCTTC
NA	TRBV29-1	TRBJ2-1	NA	CSVGREWNEQFF	TGCAGCGTTGGTCGGGAGTGGAATGAGCAGTTCTTC
TRBD2	TRBV20-1	TRBJ2-2	few	CSAIGGTSGSSTGELFF	TGCAGTGCTATAGGCGGCACTAGCGGGAGCTCCACCGGGGAGCTGTTTTTT
TRBD2	TRBV10-1	TRBJ2-3	NA	CASSESTSGGLTDTQYF	TGCGCCAGCAGTGAGTCGACTAGCGGAGGCCTCACAGATACGCAGTATTTT
TRBD1	TRBV10-3	TRBJ2-3	NA	CAIRRDRATDTQYF	TGTGCCATCAGACGGGACAGGGCCACAGATACGCAGTATTTT
TRBD2	TRBV20-1	TRBJ2-1	few	CSARDQRDSYNEQFF	TGCAGTGCTAGAGATCAGCGGGACTCCTACAATGAGCAGTTCTTC
TRBD1	TRBV28	TRBJ2-2	few	CATSRQGATGELFF	TGTGCCACCTCCCGGCAGGGGGCCACCGGGGAGCTGTTTTTT
TRBD2	TRBV4-1	TRBJ2-1	few	CASSQGSLAGVQPLSSYNEQFF	TGCGCCAGCAGCCAAGGGTCACTAGCGGGGGTCCAACCTTTGAGCTCCTACAATGAGCAGTTCTTC
NA	TRBV7-9	TRBJ2-5	NA	CASAPRGIERQETQYF	TGTGCCAGCGCCCCGCGCGGAATAGAGAGGCAAGAGACCCAGTACTTC
NA	TRBV7-2	TRBJ2-2	NA	CASSPRGDGTGELFF	TGTGCCAGCAGCCCAAGGGGAGATGGCACCGGGGAGCTGTTTTTT
NA	TRBV6-5	TRBJ2-1	few	CASSYLGVEEDEQFF	TGTGCCAGCAGTTATCTGGGGGTCGAGGAGGATGAGCAGTTCTTC
NA	TRBV20-1	TRBJ2-1	NA	CSARDVDGGLYNEQFF	TGCAGTGCTAGAGACGTTGACGGGGGCCTCTACAATGAGCAGTTCTTC
NA	TRBV7-8	TRBJ1-2	few	CASSLAQGSGYTF	TGTGCCAGCAGCTTAGCGCAGGGATCCGGCTACACCTTC
NA	TRBV10-3	TRBJ2-3	few	CAISVRGSSTDTQYF	TGTGCCATCAGTGTGCGGGGATCTAGCACAGATACGCAGTATTTT
TRBD2	TRBV28	TRBJ2-3	NA	CASSVSGSGADTQYF	TGTGCCAGCAGTGTCAGCGGGAGTGGGGCAGATACGCAGTATTTT
NA	TRBV28	TRBJ2-1	few	CASFQGWNNEQFF	TGTGCCAGCTTTCAGGGTTGGAACAATGAGCAGTTCTTC